Each of the 30 T cell receptor beta chains below was sequenced from the same sample in a study of T cell changes during pregnancy in multiple sclerosis. Sequenced by immunoSEQ multiplex PCR; TCRdb stores in-frame clones only, minus some. Found here are 30,000 to 45,000 clones, about 90% of them singletons; the top ten hold roughly 29%. This specimen was CD8+ T cells from peripheral blood mononuclear cells, taken before pregnancy. Source of these receptors: a female donor with multiple sclerosis, enrolled in a pregnancy study.

V gene TRBV10-2 combines with J gene TRBJ1-1; unclear D gene. Germline assignment: CDR1 WSHSY and CDR2 SAAADI. Trimming stripped 7 bases from V and 0 bases from J, with 3 bases between. The CDR3 has 11 amino acids. Here the CDR3 reads CASIMNTEAFF. The CDR3 coding sequence is TGCGCCAGCATTATGAACACTGAAGCTTTCTTT.

The chain employs TRBV15 and TRBJ2-3, with TRBD2 matching 11 bases. The germline V gene encodes CDR1 LNHNV and CDR2 YYDKDF (reference sequence). V trimming: 0 bases; J trimming: 4 bases; junction bases outside the gene matches: 0. This CDR3 contains 15 residues. The CDR3 loop reads CATSRDSGGADTQYF. The CDR3 DNA sequence: TGTGCCACCAGCAGAGATAGCGGGGGGGCAGATACGCAGTATTTT.

This chain connects TRBV29-1 to TRBJ2-7; D ambiguous. V lost 2 bases to trimming and J lost 2 bases, with 13 bases between them. The CDR3 totals 14 residues. The germline V gene has CDR1 SQVTM and CDR2 ANQGSEA. Here the CDR3 reads CSVELLMGTYEQYF. Here the CDR3 DNA reads TGCAGCGTTGAATTGCTCATGGGCACCTACGAGCAGTACTTC.

The chain carries TRBV28 and TRBJ1-5, with TRBD1 identical over 8 bases. The CDR3 extends over 14 amino acids. J gave up 5 bases and V 3 bases, and 3 bases lay outside the gene matches. Germline CDR1 and CDR2: MDHEN and SYDVKM. The CDR3 region has the DNA TGTGCCAGCAGTTTGGGGACAGGCTATCAGCCCCAGCATTTT. Protein: CASSLGTGYQPQHF.

The chain combines TRBV7-2 with TRBJ1-2; TRBD1 might be the D (5 bases). With 1 base removed from V and 0 bases from J, the gap between germline ends came to 6 bases. From germline, CDR1 is SGHTA and CDR2 FQGNSA. This CDR3 contains 14 residues. CDR3 in DNA: TGTGCCAGCAGCTTAGGACAGTCTAACTATGGCTACACCTTC. Translating it yields CASSLGQSNYGYTF.

V gene TRBV30 combines with J gene TRBJ2-7, with 8 nucleotides matching TRBD2. V lost 2 bases, J lost 3 bases, and 6 bases stayed unmatched. The CDR3 is 14 amino acids. The V gene's germline CDR1 is GTSNPN and CDR2 SVGIG (reference sequence). This chain's CDR3 is CAWSPGLGVYEQYF. CDR3 DNA: TGTGCCTGGAGTCCGGGACTAGGAGTCTACGAGCAGTACTTC.

In nucleotides, the CDR3 is TGTGCCAGCAGCTTCAGTGGGACAGGGGTCTCGCTGCGGAATCAGCCCCAGCATTTT. Residues: CASSFSGTGVSLRNQPQHF. This chain uses TRBV7-8 with TRBJ1-5; TRBD1 aligns across 10 bases. Germline V gives CDR1 SGHVS, CDR2 FQNEAQ. CDR3 length equals 19 residues. Germline trimming cut 3 bases from V and 4 bases from J; bases unmatched to any gene: 15.

The V gene is TRBV6-4, the J gene TRBJ1-3, with TRBD1 as a possible D gene (5 bases). V lost 4 bases and J lost 4, with 14 bases in between. The CDR3 loop spans 15 amino acids. Germline lookup yields CDR1 MRHNA and CDR2 SNTAGT. The CDR3 nucleotides are TGTGCCAGCAGTGCGGCATCAGGGCCCGGAAACACCATATATTTT. Translation gives CASSAASGPGNTIYF.

The DNA for the CDR3 is TGTGCCAGCAGTCCGGGACAGGCCAGGGGTGAAAAACTGTTTTTT. Its protein product is CASSPGQARGEKLFF. The rearrangement joins TRBV28 to TRBJ1-4, with TRBD1 matching over 8 bases. V lost 5 bases to trimming and J lost 7 bases; unmatched junction nucleotides: 9. The CDR3 covers 15 residues. The germline gives CDR1 MDHEN, CDR2 SYDVKM.

This clone was found once. J is TRBJ1-5 and V is TRBV6-5; D unresolved. This CDR3 has 15 residues. Germline lookup yields CDR1 MNHEY and CDR2 SVGAGI. The ends were cut back, 0 bases at V and 0 bases at J, with 6 bases in the middle. The CDR3 coding sequence is TGTGCCAGCAGTTACTCTAGATCTAGCAATCAGCCCCAGCATTTT. This translates into CASSYSRSSNQPQHF.

This chain connects TRBV11-2 to TRBJ2-7; D gene ambiguous. Trimming pared 5 bases from V and 3 bases from J, leaving 11 bases between. Germline assignment: CDR1 SGHAT and CDR2 FQNNGV. CDR3 size: 13 residues. CDR3 sequence (DNA): TGTGCCAGCAGCCCGGAGAGCCTCTACGAGCAGTACTTC. Amino acid sequence: CASSPESLYEQYF.

The chain links TRBV5-6 to TRBJ1-1, with D possibly TRBD1 on 5 matching bases. CDR1 is SGHDT, CDR2 YYEEEE, per germline. Trimming removed 5 bases at V and 1 base at J, with 9 bases between. This CDR3 has 13 amino acids. The CDR3 loop reads CASRWTTNTEAFF. The CDR3 DNA reads TGTGCCAGCAGGTGGACAACGAACACTGAAGCTTTCTTT.

This clone appeared once. The V gene is TRBV27, the J gene TRBJ2-5; weak D call: TRBD1 (5 bases). The CDR3 has 16 amino acids. Trimming removed 4 bases at V and 5 bases at J, with 20 bases between. Germline V lookup: CDR1 MNHEY, CDR2 SMNVEV (reference sequence). Written as DNA, the CDR3 is TGTGCCAGCAGTTCACTAACCTCGGAAAACAGGGAGACCCAGTACTTC. It codes for CASSSLTSENRETQYF.

The rearrangement joins TRBV7-9 to TRBJ2-5; D possibly corresponds to TRBD1 (5 bases). CDR3 size: 13 residues. Germline V gene lookup returns CDR1 SEHNR and CDR2 FQNEAQ (reference sequence). The V end was cut by 1 base, the J end by 2 bases, with 5 bases between. The CDR3 spells CASSLGQQETQYF. The DNA of the CDR3 is TGTGCCAGCAGCTTAGGACAGCAAGAGACCCAGTACTTC.

This chain joins TRBV7-9 and TRBJ2-7, with 9 bases that match TRBD1. Germline assignment: CDR1 SEHNR and CDR2 FQNEAQ (reference sequence). With V trimmed by 6 bases and J by 4 bases, 7 bases remained unmatched. CDR3 size: 14 residues. The CDR3 DNA reads as TGTGCCAGCAGAAAGGGGACAGGGCGATACGAGCAGTACTTC. Translated: CASRKGTGRYEQYF.

The chain recombines TRBV14 with TRBJ2-1, with a tentative D call TRBD1 (6 bases). The germline V gene has CDR1 SGHDN and CDR2 FVKESK. V lost 4 bases and J lost 8, with 9 bases in between. The CDR3 totals 12 residues. DNA of the CDR3: TGTGCCAGCAGCCGGGACACCTATGAGCAGTTCTTC. It codes for CASSRDTYEQFF.

This clone appeared once. The rearrangement links TRBV7-9 to TRBJ2-7, with TRBD2 matching over 7 bases. J was trimmed by 5 bases and V by 4 bases; bases with no gene match: 14. Germline V CDR1 and CDR2: SEHNR, FQNEAQ (reference sequence). The CDR3 has 16 amino acids. The CDR3 nucleotides are TGTGCCAGCAGCTACCCCCGGGGGGAGCGGATAAACGAGCAGTACTTC. Translating gives CASSYPRGERINEQYF.

This chain links TRBV29-1 with TRBJ2-1; 11 bases agree with TRBD2. V gave up 5 bases and J gave up 5 bases; unmatched junction bases: 5. The CDR3 loop spans 14 amino acids. Germline lookup yields CDR1 SQVTM and CDR2 ANQGSEA. The CDR3 sequence: CSVFSGGANNEQFF. DNA for the CDR3: TGCAGCGTTTTTAGCGGGGGGGCTAACAATGAGCAGTTCTTC.

The chain carries TRBV2 and TRBJ1-2; perhaps TRBD1 as D (5 bases). Trimming took off 8 bases at V and 7 bases at J, with 11 bases between the two ends. Looked up from germline, CDR1 is SNHLY and CDR2 is FYNNEI. The CDR3 runs to 11 residues. The CDR3 region has the DNA TGTGCCAGCTTGGGGGGGTCTGGCTACACCTTC. Residues: CASLGGSGYTF.

This rearrangement joins TRBV7-3 to TRBJ2-1; 10 nucleotides line up with TRBD2. This CDR3 spans 15 amino acids. Germline values: CDR1 SGHTA, CDR2 FQGTGA. The ends lost 3 bases at V and 5 bases at J; junction bases unmatched: 4. The CDR3 loop is CASSFTSGNHNEQFF. The CDR3 bases are TGTGCCAGCAGCTTCACTAGCGGGAATCACAATGAGCAGTTCTTC. The entire variable domain, with the rest obtained from reference TRBV7-3 and TRBJ2-1, is as follows: GAGVSQTPSNKVTEKGKYVELRCDPISGHTALYWYRQSLGQGPEFLIYFQGTGAADDSGLPNDRFFAVRPEGSVSTLKIQRTERGDSAVYLCASSFTSGNHNEQFFGPGTRLTVL.

The V and J genes are TRBV30 and TRBJ1-4; D might be TRBD1 (5 bases). CDR3 length: 15 amino acids. V lost 0 bases and J lost 8, with 16 bases in between. Germline CDR1 reads GTSNPN; CDR2 reads SVGIG (reference sequence). CDR3 in DNA: TGTGCCTGGAGTGTAGGCGGAGGGGAACGGGAAAAACTGTTTTTT. The encoded protein is CAWSVGGGEREKLFF.

The chain recombines TRBV6-5 with TRBJ2-2; 7 bases line up with TRBD2. The CDR3 extends over 15 amino acids. Looked up from germline, CDR1 is MNHEY and CDR2 is SVGAGI. The V gene end was trimmed by 7 bases and the J gene end by 2 bases; junction bases not matched to a gene: 7. CDR3 loop: CASTQGGTNTGELFF. CDR3 sequence (DNA): TGTGCCAGCACCCAGGGAGGGACTAACACCGGGGAGCTGTTTTTT.

The chain couples TRBV15 to TRBJ2-2; 12 bases line up with TRBD2. Germline lookup yields CDR1 LNHNV and CDR2 YYDKDF (reference sequence). The CDR3 is 18 residues long. The junction had 14 bases not matched to a gene; V was cut back by 5 bases and J by 7 bases. The CDR3 bases are TGTGCCACCAGCGGCTCTAGCGGGGGGGATAGGTATGACGGGGAGCTGTTTTTT. Protein sequence: CATSGSSGGDRYDGELFF.

The genes are TRBV19 and TRBJ2-1; the D gene is possibly TRBD2 (5 bases). Germline V lookup: CDR1 LNHDA, CDR2 SQIVND (reference sequence). CDR3 size: 16 residues. The V end lost 1 base, the J end lost 1 base, and 11 bases lay between the germline ends. In DNA, the CDR3 is TGTGCCAGTAGTATAGGTTCCAGCGGTTCCTACAATGAGCAGTTCTTC. As protein: CASSIGSSGSYNEQFF.

V is TRBV7-9 and J is TRBJ1-4; TRBD1 agrees at 9 bases. This CDR3 is 14 amino acids long. Germline V gives CDR1 SEHNR, CDR2 FQNEAQ (reference sequence). With V trimmed by 7 bases and J by 8 bases, 8 bases remained unmatched. CDR3 sequence (DNA): TGTGCCAGCACCCCACAGGGGGCAGGGGAAAAACTGTTTTTT. It specifies CASTPQGAGEKLFF.

The V and J genes are TRBV19 and TRBJ1-5, with 9 bases fitting TRBD1. CDR3 length equals 16 residues. The germline V gene has CDR1 LNHDA and CDR2 SQIVND (reference sequence). With 7 bases clipped from V and 5 bases from J, the junction kept 12 bases outside the gene matches. CDR3 sequence reads: CASKQYVGQGDQPQHF. Here the CDR3 DNA reads TGTGCCAGTAAACAATATGTGGGACAGGGTGATCAGCCCCAGCATTTT.

The CDR3 coding sequence is TGTGCCACACAAACACCGGGACAGAGAGGAAACACCATATATTTT. The encoded protein is CATQTPGQRGNTIYF. The chain uses TRBV6-1 and TRBJ1-3; 7 positions agree with TRBD1. The V segment lost 10 bases and the J segment 4 bases; nucleotides outside the gene matches: 13. The CDR3 extends over 15 amino acids. Germline values: CDR1 MNHNS, CDR2 SASEGT.

The chain combines TRBV27 with TRBJ1-1; a weak D match, TRBD1 (6 bases). This CDR3 contains 14 residues. V lost 2 bases, J lost 5 bases, and 12 bases lay in between. CDR1 and CDR2 from the germline V gene are MNHEY and SMNVEV (reference sequence). The chain's CDR3 is CASSLTGRGTEAFF. The DNA for the CDR3 is TGTGCCAGCAGTTTAACAGGGCGGGGGACTGAAGCTTTCTTT.

V usage is TRBV7-9 and J usage is TRBJ2-5; TRBD2 matches 7 bases. V lost 4 bases and J lost 0; bases outside the gene matches: 8. Germline loops: CDR1 SEHNR, CDR2 FQNEAQ (reference sequence). The CDR3 has 16 residues. The CDR3 DNA reads TGTGCCAGCAGCTCCGCGTCGGGGGGTTACCAAGAGACCCAGTACTTC. Its protein product is CASSSASGGYQETQYF.

The chain has TRBV9 and TRBJ1-1; 10 bases line up with TRBD1. The CDR3 totals 15 residues. Germline CDR1 is SGDLS and CDR2 is YYNGEE. The V segment lost 0 bases and the J segment 5 bases; nucleotides outside the gene matches: 4. CDR3 region: CASSVGTGGFTEAFF. The CDR3 region has the DNA TGTGCCAGCAGCGTAGGGACAGGGGGATTTACTGAAGCTTTCTTT.